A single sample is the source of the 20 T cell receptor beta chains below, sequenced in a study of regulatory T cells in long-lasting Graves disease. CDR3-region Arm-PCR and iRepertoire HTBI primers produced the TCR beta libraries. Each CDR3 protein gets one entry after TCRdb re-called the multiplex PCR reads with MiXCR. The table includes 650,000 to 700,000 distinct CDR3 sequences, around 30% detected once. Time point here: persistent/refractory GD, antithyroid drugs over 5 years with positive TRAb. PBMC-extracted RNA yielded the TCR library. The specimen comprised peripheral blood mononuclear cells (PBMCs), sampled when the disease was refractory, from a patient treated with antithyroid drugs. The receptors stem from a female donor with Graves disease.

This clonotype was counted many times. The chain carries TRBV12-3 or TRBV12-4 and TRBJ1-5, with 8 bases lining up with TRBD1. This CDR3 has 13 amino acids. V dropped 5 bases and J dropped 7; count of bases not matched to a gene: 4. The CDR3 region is CASSPDRGQPQHF. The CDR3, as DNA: TGTGCCAGCAGTCCTGACAGGGGACAGCCCCAGCATTTT.

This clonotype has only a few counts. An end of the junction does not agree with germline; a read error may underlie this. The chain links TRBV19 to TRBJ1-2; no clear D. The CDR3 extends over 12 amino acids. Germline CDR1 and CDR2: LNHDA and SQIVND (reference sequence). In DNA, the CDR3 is TGTGCCAGTAGGATAGGAGGGAATGGCTACACCTTC. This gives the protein CASRIGGNGYTF.

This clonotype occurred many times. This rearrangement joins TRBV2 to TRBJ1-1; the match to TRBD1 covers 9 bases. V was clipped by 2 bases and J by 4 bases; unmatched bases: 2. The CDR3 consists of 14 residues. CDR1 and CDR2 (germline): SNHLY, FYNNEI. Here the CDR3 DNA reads TGTGCCAGCAGTGAATGGACAGGGGTCACTGAAGCTTTCTTT. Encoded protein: CASSEWTGVTEAFF.

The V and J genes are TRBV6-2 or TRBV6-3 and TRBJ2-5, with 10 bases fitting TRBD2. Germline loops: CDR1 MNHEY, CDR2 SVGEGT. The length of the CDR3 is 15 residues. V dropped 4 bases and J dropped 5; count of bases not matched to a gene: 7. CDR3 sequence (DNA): TGTGCCAGCAGTTTATCTAGCGGGAGAATGGAGACCCAGTACTTC. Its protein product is CASSLSSGRMETQYF.

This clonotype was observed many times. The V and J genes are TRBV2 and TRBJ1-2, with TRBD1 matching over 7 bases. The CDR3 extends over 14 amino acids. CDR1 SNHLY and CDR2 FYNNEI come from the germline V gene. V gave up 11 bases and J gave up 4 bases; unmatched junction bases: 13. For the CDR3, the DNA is TGTGCCGGAGTCCGGTCAGGGGGTCTCTATGGCTACACCTTC. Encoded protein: CAGVRSGGLYGYTF.

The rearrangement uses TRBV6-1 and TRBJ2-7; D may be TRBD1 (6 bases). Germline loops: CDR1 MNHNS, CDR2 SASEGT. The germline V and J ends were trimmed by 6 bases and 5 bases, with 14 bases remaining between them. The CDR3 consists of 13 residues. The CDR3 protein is CASSPKQGHEQYF. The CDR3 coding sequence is TGTGCCAGCAGCCCAAAACAGGGACACGAGCAGTACTTC.

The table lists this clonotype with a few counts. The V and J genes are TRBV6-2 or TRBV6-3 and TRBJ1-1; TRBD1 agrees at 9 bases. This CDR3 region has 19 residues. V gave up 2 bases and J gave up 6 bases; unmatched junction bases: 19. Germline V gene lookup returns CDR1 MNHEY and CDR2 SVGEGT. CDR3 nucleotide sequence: TGTGCCAGCAGTTACCATTGGGACAGGGTAACGCGTGGTGAGTCTGAAGCTTTCTTT. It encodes CASSYHWDRVTRGESEAFF.

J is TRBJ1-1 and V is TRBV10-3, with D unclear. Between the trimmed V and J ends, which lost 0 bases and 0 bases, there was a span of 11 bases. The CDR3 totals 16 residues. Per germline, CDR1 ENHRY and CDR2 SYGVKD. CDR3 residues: CAISESPGAMNTEAFF. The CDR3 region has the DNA TGTGCCATCAGTGAGTCTCCGGGAGCTATGAACACTGAAGCTTTCTTT.

CDR3 nucleotide sequence: TGTGCCAGCAGCGTAGCTGAACGGCCGAACACTGAAGCTTTCTTT. The encoded protein is CASSVAERPNTEAFF. The chain has TRBV9 and TRBJ1-1; unclear D gene. V dropped 0 bases and J dropped 1 base, with 10 bases sitting between them. The CDR3 spans 15 residues. Germline assignment: CDR1 SGDLS and CDR2 YYNGEE.

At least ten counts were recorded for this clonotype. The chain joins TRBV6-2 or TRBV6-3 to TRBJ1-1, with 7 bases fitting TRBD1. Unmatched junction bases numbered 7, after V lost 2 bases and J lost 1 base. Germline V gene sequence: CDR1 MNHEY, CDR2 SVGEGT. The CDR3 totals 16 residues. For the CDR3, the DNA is TGTGCCAGCAGTTACAGGCCGGGACAGAAGAACACTGAAGCTTTCTTT. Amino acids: CASSYRPGQKNTEAFF.

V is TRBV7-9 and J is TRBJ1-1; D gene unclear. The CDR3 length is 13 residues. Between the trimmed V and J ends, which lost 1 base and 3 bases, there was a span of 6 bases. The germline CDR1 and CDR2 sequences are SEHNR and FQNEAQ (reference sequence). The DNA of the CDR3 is TGTGCCAGCAGCTTAGAAGCGGACACTGAAGCTTTCTTT. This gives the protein CASSLEADTEAFF.

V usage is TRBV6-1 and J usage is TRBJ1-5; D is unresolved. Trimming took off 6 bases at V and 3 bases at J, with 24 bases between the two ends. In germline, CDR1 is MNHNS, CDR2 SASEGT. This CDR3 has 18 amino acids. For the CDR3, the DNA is TGTGCCAGCAGCTCAGTTGGTGGGGAAAAGGGTTACAATCAGCCCCAGCATTTT. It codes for CASSSVGGEKGYNQPQHF.

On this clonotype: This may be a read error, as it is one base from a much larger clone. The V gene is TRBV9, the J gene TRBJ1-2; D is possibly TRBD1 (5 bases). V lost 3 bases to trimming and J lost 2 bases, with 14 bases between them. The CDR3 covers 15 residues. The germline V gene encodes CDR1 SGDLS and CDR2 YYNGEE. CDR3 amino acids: CASSAQDIANYGYTF. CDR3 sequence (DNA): TGTGCCAGCAGCGCCCAGGACATCGCGAACTATGGCTACACCTTC. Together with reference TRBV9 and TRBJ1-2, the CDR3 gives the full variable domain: DSGVTQTPKHLITATGQRVTLRCSPRSGDLSVYWYQQSLDQGLQFLIQYYNGEERAKGNILERFSAQQFPDLHSELNLSSLELGDSALYFCASSAQDIANYGYTFGSGTRLTVV.

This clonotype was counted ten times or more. Here the CDR3 reads CASSLEGQGLNQPQHF. CDR3 DNA: TGTGCCAGCAGTTTAGAGGGACAGGGCCTAAATCAGCCCCAGCATTTT. J is TRBJ1-5 and V is TRBV12-3 or TRBV12-4; the match to TRBD1 covers 9 bases. J lost 4 bases, V lost 1 base, and 5 bases had no gene match. The length of the CDR3 is 16 residues.

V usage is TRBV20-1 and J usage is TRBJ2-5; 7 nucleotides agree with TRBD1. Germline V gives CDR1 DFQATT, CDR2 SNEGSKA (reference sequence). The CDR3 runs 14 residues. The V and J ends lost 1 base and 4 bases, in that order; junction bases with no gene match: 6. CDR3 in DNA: TGCAGTGCTAGAGGAGGGGGCCAAGGAGAGACCCAGTACTTC. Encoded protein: CSARGGGQGETQYF.

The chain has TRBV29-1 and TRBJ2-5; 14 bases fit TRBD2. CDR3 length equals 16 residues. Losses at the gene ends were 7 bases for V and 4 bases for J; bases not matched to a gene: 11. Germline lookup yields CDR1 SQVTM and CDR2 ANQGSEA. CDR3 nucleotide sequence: TGCAGCGAGTTACCGGGACTAGCGGGAGTGGGAGAGACCCAGTACTTC. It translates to CSELPGLAGVGETQYF.

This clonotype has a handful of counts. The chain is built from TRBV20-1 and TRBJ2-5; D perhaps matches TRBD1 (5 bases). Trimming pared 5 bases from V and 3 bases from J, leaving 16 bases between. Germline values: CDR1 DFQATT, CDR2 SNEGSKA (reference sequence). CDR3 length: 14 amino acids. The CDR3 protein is CSAGELQGKETQYF. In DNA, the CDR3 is TGCAGTGCTGGGGAACTCCAGGGAAAAGAGACCCAGTACTTC.

In DNA, the CDR3 is TGTGCCAGCTCACCCTTGCCGGGAAATAGGAACACCATATATTTT. It is translated as CASSPLPGNRNTIYF. This sequence joins TRBV18 and TRBJ1-3; D unresolved. V lost 3 bases and J 7 bases, leaving 16 bases between the germline ends. CDR1 and CDR2 from the germline V gene are KGHSH and LQKENI. This CDR3 has 15 amino acids. The entire variable domain, with the rest obtained from reference TRBV18 and TRBJ1-3, is as follows: NAGVMQNPRHLVRRRGQEARLRCSPMKGHSHVYWYRQLPEEGLKFMVYLQKENIIDESGMPKERFSAEFPKEGPSILRIQQVVRGDSAAYFCASSPLPGNRNTIYFGEGSWLTVV.

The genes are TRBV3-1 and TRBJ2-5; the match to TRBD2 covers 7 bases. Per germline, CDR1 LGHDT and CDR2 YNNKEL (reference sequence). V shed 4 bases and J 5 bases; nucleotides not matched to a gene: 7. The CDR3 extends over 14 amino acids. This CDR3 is CASSRDYVDETQYF. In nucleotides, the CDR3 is TGTGCCAGCAGCCGGGACTACGTGGATGAGACCCAGTACTTC.

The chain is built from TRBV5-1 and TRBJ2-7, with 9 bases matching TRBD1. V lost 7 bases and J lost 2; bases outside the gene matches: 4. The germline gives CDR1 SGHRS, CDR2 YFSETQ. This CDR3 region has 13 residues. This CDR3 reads CASARDRAYEQYF. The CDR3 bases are TGCGCCAGCGCCCGGGACAGGGCCTACGAGCAGTACTTC.